The clone carrying this T cell receptor (beta chain) occurred a few times. Its target is unknown. The CDR3 consists of 15 residues. Trimming stripped 5 bases from V and 5 bases from J, with 17 bases between. Germline V gene data show CDR1 as MGHDK and CDR2 as SYGVNS. The sample belongs to a study of immune heterogeneity within non-small cell lung tumors. Overall study: Among the tumors, several were squamous cell carcinomas, roughly ten were non-squamous carcinomas and 1 was not otherwise specified. Study-level points and caveats: A significant, moderate positive correlation (R about 0.34) linked local T-cell clonality and tumor mutational burden. Each patient's tumor sites shared recurring identical dominant CDR3 beta clonotypes, and individual sites also carried their own high-frequency clones.

For the TCR beta CDR3, multiplex PCR with 32 V and 13 J primers performed the amplification. TCRdb ran MiXCR on the multiplex PCR reads and lists one entry per CDR3 protein. Here the sample spans approximately 9,700 distinct CDR3 sequences, around a quarter being singletons. Bulk tumor genomic DNA, 600 ng per sample, was used as template. During surgery, several far-apart biopsies were obtained from every primary tumor. Undergoing curative surgery were patients whose non-small cell lung cancer was untreated and newly diagnosed. The chain joins TRBV25-1 to TRBJ2-3; D could derive from TRBD1 or TRBD2 (7 bases each). Sequenced: lung tumor tissue. This sequence was found in a woman aged 45-59 years with non-small cell lung cancer. CDR3 amino acids: CASSPQGGGGDTQYF. The CDR3 bases are TGTGCCAGCAGTCCCCAGGGGGGGGGAGGAGATACGCAGTATTTT.